This T cell receptor (beta chain) was captured by sequencing in a study of cytomegalovirus exposure and HLA in healthy donors. Broader study findings: An ancestry cluster, one associated with Asian ancestry, reportedly showed fewer N-insertions than the roughly 670-donor mean in a later analysis. Equally common other TCR beta chains were less clonally expanded than HLA-associated ones, a later analysis found.

A multiplex PCR was run with 60 Vbeta primers and 13 Jbeta primers. Sequenced by immunoSEQ multiplex PCR; TCRdb stores in-frame clones only, minus some. Seen here are roughly 160,000 clones, around 75% observed once, and the top ten hold less than 2.5%. Concerning this clone itself: Its antigen is not identified.

V lost 1 base, J lost 2 bases, and 12 bases lay in between. In germline, CDR1 is SGHTA, CDR2 FQGNSA. CDR3 length equals 15 residues. This receptor was taken from a male donor in good health and CMV-seronegative. The chain has TRBV7-2 and TRBJ2-7, with a possible D match to TRBD2 (5 bases). Sequencing input: PBMCs. This CDR3 is CASSLGRGSTYEQYF. In DNA form, the CDR3 reads TGTGCCAGCAGCTTAGGTCGGGGTTCGACCTACGAGCAGTACTTC.